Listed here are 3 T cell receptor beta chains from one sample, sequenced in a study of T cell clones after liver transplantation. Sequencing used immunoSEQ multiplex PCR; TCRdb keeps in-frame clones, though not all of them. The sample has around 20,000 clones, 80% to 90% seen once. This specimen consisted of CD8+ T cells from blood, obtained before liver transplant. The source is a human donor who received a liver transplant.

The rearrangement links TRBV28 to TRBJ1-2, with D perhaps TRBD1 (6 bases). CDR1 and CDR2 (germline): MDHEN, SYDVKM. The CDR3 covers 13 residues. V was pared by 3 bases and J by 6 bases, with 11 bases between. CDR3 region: CASSFRGTDGYTF. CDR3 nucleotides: TGTGCCAGCAGTTTTAGGGGGACGGATGGCTACACCTTC.

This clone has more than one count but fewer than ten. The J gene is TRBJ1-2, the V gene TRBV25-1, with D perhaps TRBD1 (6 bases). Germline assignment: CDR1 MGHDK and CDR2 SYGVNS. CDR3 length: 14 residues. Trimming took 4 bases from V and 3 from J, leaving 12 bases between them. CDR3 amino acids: CASSGRGVDYGYTF. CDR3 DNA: TGTGCCAGCAGTGGCAGGGGCGTGGACTATGGCTACACCTTC.

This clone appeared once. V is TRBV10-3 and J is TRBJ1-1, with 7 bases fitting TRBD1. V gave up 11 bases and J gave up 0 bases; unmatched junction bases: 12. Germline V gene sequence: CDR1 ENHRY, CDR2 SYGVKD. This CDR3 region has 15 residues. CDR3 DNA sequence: TGTGCCTCCCACCCCGGGACAGCAATGAACACTGAAGCTTTCTTT. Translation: CASHPGTAMNTEAFF.